This TCR beta chain was found in a study of blood T cell repertoires in COVID-19. All enrollees were roughly 18 to 95 years old and from roughly 26 US areas. Researchers sorted participants into cohorts using their self-reported clinical history. Profiled with immunoSEQ multiplex PCR; TCRdb holds only in-frame clones, not every one. Of around 250,000 clones listed, approximately 83% are singletons. This sequence originates from a woman in her 50s who had recovered from COVID-19. The sample taken for sequencing was PBMCs or T cells enriched from blood (not recorded which).

The CDR3 nucleotides are TGTGCCAGCTCACCACCAGGCGACAGGAACACCGGGGAGCTGTTTTTT. Its protein product is CASSPPGDRNTGELFF. The V call is TRBV18, the J call TRBJ2-2, with D perhaps matching TRBD1 (5 bases). Germline V lookup: CDR1 KGHSH, CDR2 LQKENI. This CDR3 has 16 amino acids. Trimming removed 0 bases from V and 1 base from J, with 9 bases in between.